These T cell receptor beta chains were read from a single sample in a study of blood T cells in healthy people across ages. TCRdb re-called the 5' RACE reads with MiXCR, one entry per CDR3 protein. This table holds about 800,000 distinct CDR3 sequences, roughly 50% found once. The sample was blood. These receptors were collected from a man in his thirties or forties in good health. CDR3s include the opening cysteine and the closing phenylalanine or tryptophan. The D gene is left open where the match is weak. The size entry is marked missing in some rows and otherwise reads once, few, many or a size class.

>TRBV12-1|-|-|TRBJ1-4
CASSPRPGGGEKLFF
TGTGCCAGCAGCCCCCGACCCGGGGGAGGTGAAAAACTGTTTTTT
>TRBV28|-|-|TRBJ2-1
CASRRNRVGNEQFF
TGTGCCAGCAGAAGGAACAGGGTTGGGAATGAGCAGTTCTTC
>TRBV10-3|-|-|TRBJ1-1
CAISRTGGDTEAFF
TGTGCCATCAGTCGGACCGGGGGGGACACTGAAGCTTTCTTT
>TRBV3-1|-|-|TRBJ2-1
CASSQDWANNEQFF
TGTGCCAGCAGCCAAGATTGGGCCAACAATGAGCAGTTCTTC
>TRBV7-9|-|TRBD1|TRBJ1-2
CASSDATGDGYGYTF
TGTGCCAGCAGCGATGCTACAGGGGATGGTTATGGCTACACCTTC
>TRBV9|-|-|TRBJ2-4
CASSVGAKNIQYF
TGTGCCAGCAGCGTTGGGGCCAAAAACATTCAGTACTTC
>TRBV18|-|-|TRBJ2-7
CASSTPGASDSYEQYF
TGTGCCAGCTCAACCCCGGGGGCTTCCGATTCCTACGAGCAGTACTTC
>TRBV10-3|-|-|TRBJ2-7
CAISEGGLSSYEQYF
TGTGCCATCAGTGAGGGCGGGCTAAGCTCCTACGAGCAGTACTTC
>TRBV14|-|TRBD2|TRBJ2-3
CASSLKAGGAFDTQYF
TGTGCCAGCAGCCTGAAAGCGGGGGGGGCTTTTGATACGCAGTATTTT
>TRBV4-2|many|-|TRBJ2-6
CASSQWARSGANVLTF
TGTGCCAGCAGCCAATGGGCAAGGAGTGGGGCCAACGTCCTGACTTTC
>TRBV14|-|-|TRBJ2-7
CASSLEANYEQYF
TGTGCCAGCAGCCTAGAGGCAAATTACGAGCAGTACTTC
>TRBV15|once|TRBD1|TRBJ2-5
CATNTQQGVGEETQYF
TGTGCCACCAACACTCAGCAGGGGGTCGGTGAAGAGACCCAGTACTTC
>TRBV12-3/TRBV12-4|-|-|TRBJ1-4
CASSPAKRSGSEKLFF
TGTGCCAGCAGCCCCGCGAAGAGGTCAGGCTCTGAAAAACTGTTTTTT
>TRBV29-1|few|-|TRBJ2-1
CSGGSHNEQFF
TGCAGCGGTGGCAGCCACAATGAGCAGTTCTTC
>TRBV20-1|-|TRBD1|TRBJ1-2
CSARETGADYGYTF
TGCAGTGCTAGGGAAACAGGGGCTGACTATGGCTACACCTTC
>TRBV7-9|-|TRBD1|TRBJ2-5
CASRSTSGTDKETQYF
TGTGCCAGCAGATCTACCTCCGGGACAGACAAAGAGACCCAGTACTTC
>TRBV28|-|-|TRBJ2-3
CASRGSTTDTQYF
TGTGCCAGCAGGGGGTCAACCACAGATACGCAGTATTTT
>TRBV6-2/TRBV6-3|-|-|TRBJ2-1
CASSGQGTHPYYNEQFF
TGTGCCAGCAGCGGCCAGGGGACCCATCCCTATTACAATGAGCAGTTCTTC
>TRBV29-1|-|-|TRBJ2-7
CSVEMGQGTYEQYF
TGCAGCGTTGAAATGGGGCAGGGTACCTACGAGCAGTACTTC
>TRBV5-1|-|-|TRBJ2-7
CASFPGEGSYEQYF
TGCGCCAGCTTCCCAGGGGAGGGCTCCTACGAGCAGTACTTC
>TRBV12-5|-|TRBD2|TRBJ2-1
CASGLAGGPWGEQFF
TGTGCTAGTGGTCTAGCGGGGGGGCCCTGGGGTGAGCAGTTCTTC
>TRBV6-1|once|TRBD1|TRBJ1-2
CASGTGVRGYTF
TGTGCCAGCGGGACAGGAGTGAGGGGCTACACCTTC
>TRBV3-1|-|-|TRBJ1-5
CASSQDGDQPQHF
TGTGCCAGCAGCCAAGATGGAGATCAGCCCCAGCATTTT
>TRBV19|-|TRBD2|TRBJ2-2
CASSGLAGAGELFF
TGTGCCAGCTCGGGACTAGCGGGAGCCGGGGAGCTGTTTTTT
>TRBV7-8|-|-|TRBJ2-1
CASSLVGATYNEQFF
TGTGCCAGCAGCTTAGTCGGGGCCACCTACAATGAGCAGTTCTTC
>TRBV5-1|-|-|TRBJ2-5
CASSFGGPEETQYF
TGCGCCAGCAGCTTCGGGGGGCCCGAAGAGACCCAGTACTTC
>TRBV27|few|-|TRBJ2-1
CASSLWAGHEQFF
TGTGCCAGCAGTTTATGGGCGGGACATGAGCAGTTCTTC
>TRBV7-2|-|TRBD2|TRBJ2-3
CASSFNGGRVRDTQYF
TGTGCCAGCAGCTTTAACGGCGGGAGGGTGAGAGATACGCAGTATTTT
>TRBV27|-|-|TRBJ2-7
CASSSDPPDRDYEQYF
TGTGCCAGCAGTTCGGACCCTCCAGATCGAGATTACGAGCAGTACTTC
>TRBV12-3/TRBV12-4|-|TRBD1|TRBJ1-1
CASTMTGLDTEAFF
TGTGCCAGCACCATGACAGGGTTGGACACTGAAGCTTTCTTT
>TRBV7-3|-|TRBD1|TRBJ2-2
CASSQTGGADTGELFF
TGTGCCAGCAGCCAGACAGGGGGCGCCGACACCGGGGAGCTGTTTTTT
>TRBV6-1|-|-|TRBJ2-2
CASTAVNTGELFF
TGTGCCAGCACGGCAGTCAACACCGGGGAGCTGTTTTTT